Listed below are T cell receptor beta chains from one sample, sequenced in a study of CD8 T cells in ankylosing spondylitis. TCRdb analysed the 5' RACE reads with MiXCR anew, one entry per CDR3 protein. The table lists more than 300,000 distinct CDR3 sequences, less than 9.5% of them singletons. The sample taken for sequencing was blood, either unsorted or a sorted T cell fraction (not recorded which). The receptors shown here come from a male donor with ankylosing spondylitis. Each CDR3 is given with its conserved first and last residue. Each record gives: V gene, D gene, CDR3 protein. D genes are given only for firm matches.

>TRBV20-1|.
CSASGWETQYF
>TRBV7-2|TRBD2
CASSVEASGYNEQFF
>TRBV14|TRBD2
CASSQGPGLAGVSSYNEQFF
>TRBV18|TRBD1
CASSPPRDRNTEAFF
>TRBV5-1|TRBD1
CASSLGQGPRYEQFF
>TRBV7-2|TRBD2
CASSLSSTSVGTGELFF
>TRBV5-1|.
CASSLGLNQETQYF
>TRBV7-9|.
CASGHASPSTDTQYF
>TRBV6-2/TRBV6-3|TRBD2
CASSAGTSGRGSTDTQYF
>TRBV12-3/TRBV12-4|TRBD1
CASSFGTVTPPQHF